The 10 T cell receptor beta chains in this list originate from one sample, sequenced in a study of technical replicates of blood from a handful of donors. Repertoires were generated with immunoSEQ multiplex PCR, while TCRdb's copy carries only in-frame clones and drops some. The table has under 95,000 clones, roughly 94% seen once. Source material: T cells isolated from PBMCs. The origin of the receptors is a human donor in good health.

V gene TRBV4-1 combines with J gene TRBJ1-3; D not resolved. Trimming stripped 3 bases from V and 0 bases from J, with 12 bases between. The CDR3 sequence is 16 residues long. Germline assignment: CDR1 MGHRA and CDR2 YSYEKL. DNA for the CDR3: TGCGCCAGCAGCCAGCCTTCCCGGTACTCTGGAAACACCATATATTTT. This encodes CASSQPSRYSGNTIYF.

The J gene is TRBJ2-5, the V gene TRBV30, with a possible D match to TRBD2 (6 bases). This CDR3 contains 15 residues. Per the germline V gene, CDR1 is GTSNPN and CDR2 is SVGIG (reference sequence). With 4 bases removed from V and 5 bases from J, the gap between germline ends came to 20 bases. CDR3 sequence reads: CAWKLNGGVFETQYF. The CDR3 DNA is TGTGCCTGGAAACTCAACGGCGGGGTGTTTGAGACCCAGTACTTC. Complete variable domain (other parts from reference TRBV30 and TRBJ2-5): SQTIHQWPATLVQPVGSPLSLECTVEGTSNPNLYWYRQAAGRGLQLLFYSVGIGQISSEVPQNLSASRPQDRQFILSSKKLLLSDSGFYLCAWKLNGGVFETQYFGPGTRLLVL.

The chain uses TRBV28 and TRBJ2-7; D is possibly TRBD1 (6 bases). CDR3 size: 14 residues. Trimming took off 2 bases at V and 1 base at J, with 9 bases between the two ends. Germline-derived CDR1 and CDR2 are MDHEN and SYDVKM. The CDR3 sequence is CASSLAGQSYEQYF. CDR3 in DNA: TGTGCCAGCAGTTTAGCTGGACAGTCCTACGAGCAGTACTTC.

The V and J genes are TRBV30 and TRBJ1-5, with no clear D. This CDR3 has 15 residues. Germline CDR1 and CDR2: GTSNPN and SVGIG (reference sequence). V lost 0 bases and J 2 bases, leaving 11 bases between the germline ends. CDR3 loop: CAWSVTLQGNQPQHF. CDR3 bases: TGTGCCTGGAGTGTCACCCTTCAGGGCAATCAGCCCCAGCATTTT. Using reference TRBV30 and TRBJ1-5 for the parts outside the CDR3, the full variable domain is SQTIHQWPATLVQPVGSPLSLECTVEGTSNPNLYWYRQAAGRGLQLLFYSVGIGQISSEVPQNLSASRPQDRQFILSSKKLLLSDSGFYLCAWSVTLQGNQPQHFGDGTRLSIL.

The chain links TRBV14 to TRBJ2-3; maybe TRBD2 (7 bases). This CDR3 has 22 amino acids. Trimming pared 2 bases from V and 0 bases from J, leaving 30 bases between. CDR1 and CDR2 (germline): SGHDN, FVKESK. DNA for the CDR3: TGTGCCAGCAGCCAAAAAACCCCTCTAGCGGAGGGGGGGTTATGGAGCACAGATACGCAGTATTTT. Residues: CASSQKTPLAEGGLWSTDTQYF.

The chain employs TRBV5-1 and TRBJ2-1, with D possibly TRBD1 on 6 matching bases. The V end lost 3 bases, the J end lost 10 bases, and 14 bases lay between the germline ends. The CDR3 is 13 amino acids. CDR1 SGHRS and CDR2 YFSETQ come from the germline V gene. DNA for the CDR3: TGCGCCAGCAGCTCAGGAGCAGGGGACGAGCAGTTCTTC. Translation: CASSSGAGDEQFF. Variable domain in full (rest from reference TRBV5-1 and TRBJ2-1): KAGVTQTPRYLIKTRGQQVTLSCSPISGHRSVSWYQQTPGQGLQFLFEYFSETQRNKGNFPGRFSGRQFSNSRSEMNVSTLELGDSALYLCASSSGAGDEQFFGPGTRLTVL.

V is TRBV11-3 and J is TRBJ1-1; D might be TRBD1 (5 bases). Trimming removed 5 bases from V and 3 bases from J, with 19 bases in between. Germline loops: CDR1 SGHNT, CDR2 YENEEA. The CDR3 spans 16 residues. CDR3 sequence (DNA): TGTGCCAGCAGCGTAGGTGGGTTGGGGGGGGACACTGAAGCTTTCTTT. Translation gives CASSVGGLGGDTEAFF.

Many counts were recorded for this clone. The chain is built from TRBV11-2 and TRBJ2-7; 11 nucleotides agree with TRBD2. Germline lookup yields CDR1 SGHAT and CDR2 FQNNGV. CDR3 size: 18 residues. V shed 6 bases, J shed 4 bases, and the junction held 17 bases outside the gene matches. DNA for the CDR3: TGTGCCAGCAGATGGAAGGGACTAGCGGACTTATCGGGGTACGAGCAGTACTTC. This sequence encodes CASRWKGLADLSGYEQYF.

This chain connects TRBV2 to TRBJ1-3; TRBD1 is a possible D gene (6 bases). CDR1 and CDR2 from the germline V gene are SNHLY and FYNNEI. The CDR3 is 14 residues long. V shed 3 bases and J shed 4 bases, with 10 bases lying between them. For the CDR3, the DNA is TGTGCCAGCAGTGACGTCGACAGGGGAAACACCATATATTTT. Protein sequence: CASSDVDRGNTIYF.

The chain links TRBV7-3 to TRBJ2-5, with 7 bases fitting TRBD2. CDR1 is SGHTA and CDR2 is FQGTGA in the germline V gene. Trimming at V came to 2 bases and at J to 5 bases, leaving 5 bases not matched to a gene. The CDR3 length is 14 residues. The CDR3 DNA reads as TGTGCCAGCAGCTTAGAGCGGGACTCCGAGACCCAGTACTTC. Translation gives CASSLERDSETQYF.